Listed here are 6 T cell receptor beta chains from one sample, sequenced in a study of blood T cell repertoires in COVID-19. Libraries were prepared by immunoSEQ multiplex PCR; TCRdb keeps only in-frame clonotypes and omits some of them. The sample has fewer than 250,000 clones; around three quarters are singletons. Material for sequencing was PBMCs or T cells enriched from blood (not recorded which). The receptors shown here come from a woman between 45 and 65 years old with acute COVID-19.

This sequence joins TRBV7-6 and TRBJ2-2, with a tentative D call TRBD2 (5 bases). Trimming took 1 base from V and 4 from J, leaving 16 bases between them. Germline assignment: CDR1 SGHVS and CDR2 FNYEAQ. The CDR3 spans 17 residues. The CDR3 DNA reads as TGTGCCAGCAGCTTAGACACGGGGTGGAGCGTCACCGGGGAGCTGTTTTTT. It encodes CASSLDTGWSVTGELFF.

The chain links TRBV7-9 to TRBJ1-1; a weak D match, TRBD1 (6 bases). The CDR3 is 18 residues long. Between the trimmed V and J ends, which lost 5 bases and 4 bases, there was a span of 26 bases. The germline V gene has CDR1 SEHNR and CDR2 FQNEAQ (reference sequence). The CDR3 region has the DNA TGTGCCAGCAGCCCGGGATGGGGGCAGGGTAGGGAGGGCACTGAAGCTTTCTTT. This translates into CASSPGWGQGREGTEAFF.

Concerning this clone itself: This CDR3 is also generated by other DNA sequences in the sample. The V call is TRBV7-9, the J call TRBJ2-3; D is ambiguous. The CDR3 has 12 amino acids. Germline V gene sequence: CDR1 SEHNR, CDR2 FQNEAQ (reference sequence). V was trimmed by 5 bases and J by 2 bases, leaving 5 bases between them. The CDR3 reads CASSPSTDTQYF. CDR3 nucleotide sequence: TGTGCCAGCAGCCCCTCCACAGATACGCAGTATTTT. The full variable domain, completed using reference TRBV7-9 and TRBJ2-3, is DTGVSQNPRHKITKRGQNVTFRCDPISEHNRLYWYRQTLGQGPEFLTYFQNEAQLEKSRLLSDRFSAERPKGSFSTLEIQRTEQGDSAMYLCASSPSTDTQYFGPGTRLTVL.

This clone has more than one count but fewer than ten. This rearrangement joins TRBV4-1 to TRBJ1-1, with a weak D call TRBD1 (6 bases). There are 17 residues in the CDR3. V lost 1 base, J lost 3 bases, and 18 bases lay in between. Germline CDR1 reads MGHRA; CDR2 reads YSYEKL. The CDR3 nucleotides are TGCGCCAGCAGCCAAGTGTTTCGGGGGGCGAGCGACACTGAAGCTTTCTTT. It is translated as CASSQVFRGASDTEAFF.

DNA of the CDR3: TGTGCCAGTATTGGGAGGAAGGACAGGGCCTACAATGAGCAGTTCTTC. It encodes CASIGRKDRAYNEQFF. The rearrangement links TRBV19 to TRBJ2-1, with 8 bases lining up with TRBD1. Germline-derived CDR1 and CDR2 are LNHDA and SQIVND (reference sequence). The CDR3 extends over 16 amino acids. J lost 2 bases, V lost 7 bases, and 10 bases had no gene match.

The genes are TRBV6-1 and TRBJ1-2; possible D gene TRBD1, 5 bases. Trimming took 1 base from V and 3 from J, leaving 9 bases between them. The CDR3 spans 14 residues. Germline assignment: CDR1 MNHNS and CDR2 SASEGT. The CDR3 DNA sequence: TGTGCCAGCAGTGAAGGGGGCAGTCACTATGGCTACACCTTC. It encodes CASSEGGSHYGYTF.